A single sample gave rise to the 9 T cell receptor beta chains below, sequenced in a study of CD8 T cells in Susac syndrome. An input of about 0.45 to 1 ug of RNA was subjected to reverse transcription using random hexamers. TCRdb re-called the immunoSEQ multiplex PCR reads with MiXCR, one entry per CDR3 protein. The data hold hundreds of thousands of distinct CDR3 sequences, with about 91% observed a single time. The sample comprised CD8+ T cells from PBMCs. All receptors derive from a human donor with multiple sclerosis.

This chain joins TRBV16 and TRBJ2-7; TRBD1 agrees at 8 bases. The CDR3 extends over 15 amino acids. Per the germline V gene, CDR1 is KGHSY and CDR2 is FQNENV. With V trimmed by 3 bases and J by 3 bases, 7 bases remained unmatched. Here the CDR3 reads CASSHLTGTGYEQYF. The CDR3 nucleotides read TGTGCCAGCAGCCACTTGACAGGGACAGGCTACGAGCAGTACTTC.

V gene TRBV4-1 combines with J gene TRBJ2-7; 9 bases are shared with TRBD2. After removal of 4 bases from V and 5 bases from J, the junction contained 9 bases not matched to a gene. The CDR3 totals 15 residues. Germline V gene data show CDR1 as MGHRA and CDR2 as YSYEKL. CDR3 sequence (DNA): TGCGCCAGCAGCCTCGAGGGACTAGCTATCGACGAGCAGTACTTC. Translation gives CASSLEGLAIDEQYF.

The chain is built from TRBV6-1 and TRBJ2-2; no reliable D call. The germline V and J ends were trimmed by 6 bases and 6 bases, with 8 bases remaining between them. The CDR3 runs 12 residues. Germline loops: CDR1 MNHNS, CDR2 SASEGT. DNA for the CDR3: TGTGCCAGCAGGACGTACTCCGGGGAGCTGTTTTTT. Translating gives CASRTYSGELFF.

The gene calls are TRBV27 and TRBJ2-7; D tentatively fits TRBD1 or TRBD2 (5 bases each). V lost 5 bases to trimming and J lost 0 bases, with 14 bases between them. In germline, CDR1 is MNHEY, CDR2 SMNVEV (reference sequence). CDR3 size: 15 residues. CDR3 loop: CASSPGPLSSYEQYF. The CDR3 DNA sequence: TGTGCCAGCAGTCCGGGACCCCTGAGCTCCTACGAGCAGTACTTC.

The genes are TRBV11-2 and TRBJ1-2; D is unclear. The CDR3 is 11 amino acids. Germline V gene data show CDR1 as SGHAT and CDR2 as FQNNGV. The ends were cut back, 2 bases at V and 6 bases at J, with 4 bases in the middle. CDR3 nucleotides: TGTGCCAGCAGCTTAAAGGATGGCTACACCTTC. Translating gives CASSLKDGYTF.

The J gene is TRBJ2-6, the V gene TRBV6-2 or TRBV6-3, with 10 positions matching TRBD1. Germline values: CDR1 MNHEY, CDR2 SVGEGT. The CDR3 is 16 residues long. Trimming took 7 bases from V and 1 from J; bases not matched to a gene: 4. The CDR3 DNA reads TGTGCCAGCACCGACAGGGGGCTTTCTGGGGCCAACGTCCTGACTTTC. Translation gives CASTDRGLSGANVLTF.

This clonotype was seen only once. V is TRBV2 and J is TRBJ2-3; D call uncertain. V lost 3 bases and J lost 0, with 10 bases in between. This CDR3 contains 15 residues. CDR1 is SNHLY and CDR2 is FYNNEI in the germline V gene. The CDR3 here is CASSDLYSSTDTQYF. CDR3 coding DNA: TGTGCCAGCAGTGATCTCTACTCTAGCACAGATACGCAGTATTTT.

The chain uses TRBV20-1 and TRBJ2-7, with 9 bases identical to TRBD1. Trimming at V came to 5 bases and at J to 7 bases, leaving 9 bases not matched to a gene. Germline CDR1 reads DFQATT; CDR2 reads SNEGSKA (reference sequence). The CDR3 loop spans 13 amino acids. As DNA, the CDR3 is TGCAGTGCTCCAGGACAGGGGCTGAAGGAGCAGTACTTC. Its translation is CSAPGQGLKEQYF.

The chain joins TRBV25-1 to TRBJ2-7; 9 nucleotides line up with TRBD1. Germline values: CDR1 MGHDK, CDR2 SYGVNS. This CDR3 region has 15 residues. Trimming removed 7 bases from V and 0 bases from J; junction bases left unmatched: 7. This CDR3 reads CASTYGQGRSYEQYF. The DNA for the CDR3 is TGTGCCAGCACCTATGGACAGGGGCGCTCCTACGAGCAGTACTTC.